The next 32 T cell receptor beta chains were all read from a single sample in a study of blood T cell repertoires in COVID-19 (TCRdb year 2020). The library came from the immunoSEQ multiplex PCR assay. The clones in this table, taken by TCRdb from immuneACCESS, are in-frame only. Not every clone is retained; where verified, under half of the shortfall comes from an unresolved V gene, and the cause of the rest is unknown. This sample holds about 210,000 clones; 82% were observed only once. Together, the top ten hold about an eighth of the sample. The sequenced sample was peripheral blood. Source of these receptors: a woman in her forties with acute or convalescent COVID-19.

V usage is TRBV5-1 and J usage is TRBJ2-1; 11 bases fit TRBD2. This CDR3 has 17 amino acids. Germline V gene data show CDR1 as SGHRS and CDR2 as YFSETQ. Trimming at V came to 2 bases and at J to 6 bases, leaving 10 bases not matched to a gene. The CDR3 region has the DNA TGCGCCAGCAGCTTCTCAACCACCGGGACTAGCGGCAATGAGCAGTTCTTC. Translated: CASSFSTTGTSGNEQFF.

The V gene is TRBV4-3, the J gene TRBJ2-2, with D unresolved. CDR1 LGHNA and CDR2 YSLEER come from the germline V gene. V was pared by 0 bases and J by 11 bases, with 7 bases between. The CDR3 has 12 amino acids. The CDR3 region has the DNA TGCGCCAGCAGCCAAGATTTTGGCGAGCTGTTTTTT. It specifies CASSQDFGELFF.

The chain joins TRBV5-1 to TRBJ2-2; 9 bases map to TRBD1. The CDR3 sequence is 14 residues long. Germline assignment: CDR1 SGHRS and CDR2 YFSETQ. V trimming: 5 bases; J trimming: 4 bases; junction bases outside the gene matches: 3. CDR3 region: CASRTGGSTGELFF. CDR3 nucleotide sequence: TGCGCCAGCAGAACAGGGGGCTCCACCGGGGAGCTGTTTTTT.

J is TRBJ1-1 and V is TRBV30; no clear D gene. This CDR3 is built from 12 residues. Trimming cost V 0 bases and J 1 base, with 3 bases left between them. Germline CDR1 GTSNPN, CDR2 SVGIG (reference sequence). This CDR3 reads CAWSVGNTEAFF. CDR3 nucleotides: TGTGCCTGGAGTGTCGGGAACACTGAAGCTTTCTTT.

The gene calls are TRBV5-1 and TRBJ2-1, with 10 nucleotides matching TRBD1. V shed 6 bases and J 8 bases; nucleotides not matched to a gene: 5. The CDR3 covers 13 residues. Germline values: CDR1 SGHRS, CDR2 YFSETQ. The CDR3 region is CASTDRGRDEQFF. CDR3 DNA: TGCGCCAGCACCGACAGGGGGCGGGATGAGCAGTTCTTC.

The chain has TRBV18 and TRBJ2-7; D remains unclear. CDR3 length: 12 residues. The germline V gene has CDR1 KGHSH and CDR2 LQKENI. V gave up 4 bases and J gave up 6 bases, with 10 bases separating them. CDR3 residues: CASSLGVSEQYF. CDR3 DNA: TGTGCCAGCTCACTGGGCGTCTCCGAGCAGTACTTC.

This clone was counted a few times. This chain links TRBV4-1 with TRBJ1-2; D is ambiguous. This CDR3 has 15 amino acids. Germline V gene sequence: CDR1 MGHRA, CDR2 YSYEKL. The V gene lost 3 bases and the J gene lost 4 bases, with 15 bases spanning the gap. The CDR3 loop reads CASSQKDTEGYGYTF. The CDR3 DNA sequence: TGCGCCAGCAGCCAGAAGGATACGGAGGGCTATGGCTACACCTTC.

The J gene is TRBJ2-1, the V gene TRBV7-2; 7 positions agree with TRBD2. V lost 1 base, J lost 7 bases, and 7 bases stayed unmatched. CDR3 length: 15 residues. CDR1 and CDR2 from the germline V gene are SGHTA and FQGNSA. The CDR3 nucleotides are TGTGCCAGCAGCTTAGGGCCGGGGAGGGTAAATGAGCAGTTCTTC. This encodes CASSLGPGRVNEQFF.

This clone came up once. The chain has TRBV7-3 and TRBJ1-2; the D gene is possibly TRBD1 (5 bases). The CDR3 has 14 residues. Trimming shortened V by 5 bases and J by 4 bases, and 14 bases separated the two germline ends. The germline CDR1 and CDR2 sequences are SGHTA and FQGTGA. The CDR3, as DNA: TGTGCCAGCAGCCCAGAAGGGACTCCCTATGGCTACACCTTC. Protein product: CASSPEGTPYGYTF.

The chain recombines TRBV6-5 with TRBJ1-1, with 8 bases that match TRBD1. V trimming: 8 bases; J trimming: 6 bases; junction bases outside the gene matches: 5. Germline CDR1 MNHEY, CDR2 SVGAGI. This CDR3 has 12 residues. The CDR3 loop reads CASGQGAPEAFF. CDR3 DNA sequence: TGTGCCAGCGGCCAGGGGGCACCTGAAGCTTTCTTT.

The V gene is TRBV14, the J gene TRBJ2-1; 7 bases match TRBD2. Germline values: CDR1 SGHDN, CDR2 FVKESK. The CDR3 has 17 residues. Germline trimming cut 1 base from V and 6 bases from J; bases unmatched to any gene: 12. The CDR3 bases are TGTGCCAGCAGCCAAGCCCTTAGGCGGGAGAGGGGCAATGAGCAGTTCTTC. This translates into CASSQALRRERGNEQFF.

Only a few counts were recorded for this clone. Here the CDR3 reads CASSGGTDGGHPSTDTQYF. CDR3 sequence (DNA): TGTGCCAGTAGTGGGGGGACGGATGGAGGGCACCCCAGCACAGATACGCAGTATTTT. The genes are TRBV19 and TRBJ2-3, with a possible D match to TRBD2 (6 bases). The germline CDR1 and CDR2 sequences are LNHDA and SQIVND (reference sequence). Deletions cut 5 bases from V and 0 bases from J, with 24 bases between. The CDR3 spans 19 residues. The whole variable domain, filled in from reference TRBV19 and TRBJ2-3, reads DGGITQSPKYLFRKEGQNVTLSCEQNLNHDAMYWYRQDPGQGLRLIYYSQIVNDFQKGDIAEGYSVSREKKESFPLTVTSAQKNPTAFYLCASSGGTDGGHPSTDTQYFGPGTRLTVL.

The chain has TRBV5-1 and TRBJ1-2; 7 nucleotides align to TRBD1. Germline V CDR1 and CDR2: SGHRS, YFSETQ. The CDR3 is made up of 15 amino acids. J lost 1 base, V lost 4 bases, and 7 bases had no gene match. The CDR3 loop is CASSQSDRINYGYTF. In DNA, the CDR3 is TGCGCCAGCAGCCAATCGGACAGGATTAACTATGGCTACACCTTC.

The genes are TRBV18 and TRBJ1-4, with a possible D match to TRBD1 (5 bases). The CDR3 sequence is 15 residues long. Germline CDR1 KGHSH, CDR2 LQKENI. Trimming took 2 bases from V and 6 from J, leaving 13 bases between them. In nucleotides, the CDR3 is TGTGCCAGCTCACCAAGCAGGGAAGTGGATGAAAAACTGTTTTTT. Protein product: CASSPSREVDEKLFF. Full variable domain (outside the CDR3, taken from reference TRBV18 and TRBJ1-4): NAGVMQNPRHLVRRRGQEARLRCSPMKGHSHVYWYRQLPEEGLKFMVYLQKENIIDESGMPKERFSAEFPKEGPSILRIQQVVRGDSAAYFCASSPSREVDEKLFFGSGTQLSVL.

J is TRBJ2-3 and V is TRBV10-2, with TRBD2 as a possible D gene (7 bases). V lost 0 bases and J 2 bases, leaving 12 bases between the germline ends. Germline V lookup: CDR1 WSHSY, CDR2 SAAADI. This CDR3 contains 16 residues. CDR3 loop: CASSESVAGATDTQYF. The CDR3, as DNA: TGCGCCAGCAGTGAGTCCGTGGCGGGGGCCACAGATACGCAGTATTTT.

V usage is TRBV19 and J usage is TRBJ1-1, with 10 positions matching TRBD1. From germline, CDR1 is LNHDA and CDR2 SQIVND (reference sequence). V lost 5 bases, J lost 5 bases, and 8 bases stayed unmatched. The CDR3 spans 15 residues. The CDR3 protein is CASSFRDRGRTEAFF. CDR3 nucleotides: TGTGCCAGTAGTTTCCGGGACAGGGGTAGGACTGAAGCTTTCTTT.

The gene calls are TRBV30 and TRBJ1-2; TRBD1 matches at 10 bases. CDR3 length: 13 amino acids. With V trimmed by 3 bases and J by 6 bases, 4 bases remained unmatched. Per germline, CDR1 GTSNPN and CDR2 SVGIG (reference sequence). CDR3 protein: CAWSAGQGNGYTF. The CDR3, as DNA: TGTGCCTGGAGCGCGGGACAGGGGAATGGCTACACCTTC.

This chain uses TRBV28 with TRBJ1-2, with D unclear. Germline loops: CDR1 MDHEN, CDR2 SYDVKM. This CDR3 spans 13 amino acids. Trimming removed 5 bases from V and 6 bases from J, with 13 bases in between. The CDR3 DNA reads TGTGCCAGCAGTCTGGAGCCTCGGAATGGCTACACCTTC. It translates to CASSLEPRNGYTF.

The chain joins TRBV11-3 to TRBJ2-1; 7 bases agree with TRBD1. Per the germline V gene, CDR1 is SGHNT and CDR2 is YENEEA. With V trimmed by 5 bases and J by 10 bases, 11 bases remained unmatched. The CDR3 contains 14 residues. CDR3 region: CASSPQKGAREQFF. The CDR3 coding sequence is TGTGCCAGCAGCCCACAGAAGGGGGCTAGGGAGCAGTTCTTC. The full variable domain, rest sourced from reference TRBV11-3 and TRBJ2-1, is EAGVVQSPRYKIIEKKQPVAFWCNPISGHNTLYWYLQNLGQGPELLIRYENEEAVDDSQLPKDRFSAERLKGVDSTLKIQPAELGDSAVYLCASSPQKGAREQFFGPGTRLTVL.

The chain is built from TRBV7-9 and TRBJ1-1, with D unclear. V was trimmed by 4 bases and J by 5 bases, leaving 17 bases between them. There are 15 residues in the CDR3. The germline V gene encodes CDR1 SEHNR and CDR2 FQNEAQ (reference sequence). CDR3 loop: CASSSPYGERTEAFF. Written as DNA, the CDR3 is TGTGCCAGCAGCTCCCCCTACGGGGAGAGGACTGAAGCTTTCTTT.

On this clone itself: This sample includes further DNA sequences coding for the same CDR3. Here the CDR3 DNA reads TGTGCCAGTAGCACGGACAGTGGAAATGAGCAGTTCTTC. Translation gives CASSTDSGNEQFF. The chain is built from TRBV19 and TRBJ2-1, with a tentative D call TRBD1 (6 bases). Germline assignment: CDR1 LNHDA and CDR2 SQIVND (reference sequence). The length of the CDR3 is 13 residues. V lost 6 bases to trimming and J lost 7 bases, with 13 bases between them.

The chain recombines TRBV20-1 with TRBJ2-7, with 11 bases identical to TRBD2. The V segment lost 3 bases and the J segment 2 bases; nucleotides outside the gene matches: 9. Germline assignment: CDR1 DFQATT and CDR2 SNEGSKA (reference sequence). The CDR3 length is 16 residues. The CDR3 protein is CSASNSGRANPYEQYF. The CDR3 DNA is TGCAGTGCTAGTAATAGCGGGAGGGCCAATCCCTACGAGCAGTACTTC.

V usage is TRBV7-9 and J usage is TRBJ1-2; tentative D call: TRBD1 (6 bases). This CDR3 contains 13 residues. Germline-derived CDR1 and CDR2 are SEHNR and FQNEAQ (reference sequence). Trimming removed 5 bases at V and 4 bases at J, with 11 bases between. CDR3 sequence: CASSRPTGYGYTF. DNA for the CDR3: TGTGCCAGCAGCCGACCGACAGGCTATGGCTACACCTTC.

The chain carries TRBV27 and TRBJ1-2; D gene uncertain. The germline gives CDR1 MNHEY, CDR2 SMNVEV (reference sequence). The CDR3 is 13 residues long. The V end was cut by 4 bases, the J end by 7 bases, with 13 bases between. The CDR3 DNA reads TGTGCCAGCAGTTCGGGGAGCGCGAGTGGCTACACCTTC. It specifies CASSSGSASGYTF.

The V gene is TRBV3-1 (or the pseudogene TRBV3-2), the J gene TRBJ1-1; D not certain. Germline V gene data show CDR1 as LGHDT and CDR2 as YNNKEL (reference sequence). V was trimmed by 4 bases and J by 2 bases, leaving 14 bases between them. This CDR3 comprises 15 residues. CDR3 nucleotides: TGTGCCAGCAGCCCCTATCGACCGGGAAACACTGAAGCTTTCTTT. Translation gives CASSPYRPGNTEAFF.

CDR3 bases: TGTGCCAGCAGTTGGACAGATCAGCCCCAGCATTTT. Its protein is CASSWTDQPQHF. This chain uses TRBV6-6 with TRBJ1-5; tentative D call: TRBD1 (6 bases). Deletions cut 4 bases from V and 5 bases from J, with 6 bases between. Germline CDR1 MNHNY, CDR2 SVGAGI (reference sequence). There are 12 residues in the CDR3.

J is TRBJ2-5 and V is TRBV9; 9 positions agree with TRBD2. The CDR3 has 14 amino acids. With 7 bases clipped from V and 9 bases from J, the junction kept 13 bases outside the gene matches. Germline-derived CDR1 and CDR2 are SGDLS and YYNGEE. CDR3 in DNA: TGTGCCAGCGAAGAACTAGCGGGTGTCGGGGCCCAGTACTTC. Amino acid sequence: CASEELAGVGAQYF.

The rearrangement uses TRBV29-1 and TRBJ2-1; D is possibly TRBD2 (6 bases). The CDR3 has 12 amino acids. CDR1 and CDR2 (germline): SQVTM, ANQGSEA. The V end was cut by 7 bases, the J end by 6 bases, with 13 bases between. The CDR3 reads CSAGTVSNEQFF. The CDR3 DNA reads TGCAGCGCTGGGACTGTATCCAATGAGCAGTTCTTC.

J is TRBJ1-1 and V is TRBV15; D is unresolved. In germline, CDR1 is LNHNV, CDR2 YYDKDF (reference sequence). Trimming removed 2 bases from V and 5 bases from J, with 12 bases in between. This CDR3 spans 14 amino acids. The DNA of the CDR3 is TGTGCCACCAGCAGATCCACGGGTTGGACTGAAGCTTTCTTT. Its translation: CATSRSTGWTEAFF.

The CDR3 protein is CASSRTSGGMNTGELFF. CDR3 nucleotide sequence: TGTGCCAGCAGTCGTACTAGCGGGGGGATGAACACCGGGGAGCTGTTTTTT. The rearrangement joins TRBV27 to TRBJ2-2, with 12 bases that match TRBD2. This CDR3 is built from 17 residues. Trimming took 5 bases from V and 1 from J; bases not matched to a gene: 5. The germline gives CDR1 MNHEY, CDR2 SMNVEV (reference sequence).

The V and J genes are TRBV6-2 or TRBV6-3 and TRBJ2-3; 9 nucleotides match TRBD2. The CDR3 has 20 residues. Losses at the gene ends were 2 bases for V and 2 bases for J; bases not matched to a gene: 17. Germline V gene sequence: CDR1 MNHEY, CDR2 SVGEGT. This chain's CDR3 is CASSYPLGNSGSPSTDTQYF. In nucleotides, the CDR3 is TGTGCCAGCAGTTACCCCCTAGGTAATAGCGGGAGTCCTTCCACAGATACGCAGTATTTT.

The rearrangement links TRBV30 to TRBJ1-4; D perhaps matches TRBD1 (5 bases). The CDR3 runs 17 residues. V dropped 0 bases and J dropped 3 bases, with 17 bases sitting between them. In germline, CDR1 is GTSNPN, CDR2 SVGIG (reference sequence). CDR3 residues: CAWSVGHSGLPNEKLFF. CDR3 nucleotides: TGTGCCTGGAGTGTGGGGCACTCAGGGTTACCTAATGAAAAACTGTTTTTT.